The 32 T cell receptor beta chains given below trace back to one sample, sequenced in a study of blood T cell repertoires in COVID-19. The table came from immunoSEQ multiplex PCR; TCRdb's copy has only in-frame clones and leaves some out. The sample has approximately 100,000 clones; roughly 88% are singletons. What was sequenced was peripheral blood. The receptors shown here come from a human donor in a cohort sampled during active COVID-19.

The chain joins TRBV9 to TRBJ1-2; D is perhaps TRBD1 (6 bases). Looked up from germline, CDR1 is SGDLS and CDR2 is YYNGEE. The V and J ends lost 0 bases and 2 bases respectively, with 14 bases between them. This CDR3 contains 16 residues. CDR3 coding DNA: TGTGCCAGCAGCGTAGGTGGGACACCCACCAACTATGGCTACACCTTC. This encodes CASSVGGTPTNYGYTF.

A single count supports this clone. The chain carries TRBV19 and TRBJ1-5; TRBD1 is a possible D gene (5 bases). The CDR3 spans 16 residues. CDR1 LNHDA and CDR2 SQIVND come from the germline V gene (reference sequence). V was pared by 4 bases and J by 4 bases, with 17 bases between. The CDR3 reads CASSTRDPPSNQPQHF. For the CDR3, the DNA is TGTGCCAGTAGTACGCGGGACCCCCCTTCGAATCAGCCCCAGCATTTT.

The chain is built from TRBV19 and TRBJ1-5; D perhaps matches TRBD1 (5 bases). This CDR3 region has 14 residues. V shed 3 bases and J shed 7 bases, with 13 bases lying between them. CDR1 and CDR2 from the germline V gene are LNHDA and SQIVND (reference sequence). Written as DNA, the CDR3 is TGTGCCAGTAGTATGTTGACAGAGCTACAGCCCCAGCATTTT. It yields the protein CASSMLTELQPQHF.

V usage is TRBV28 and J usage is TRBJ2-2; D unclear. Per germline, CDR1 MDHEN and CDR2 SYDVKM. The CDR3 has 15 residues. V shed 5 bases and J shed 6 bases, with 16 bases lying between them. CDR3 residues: CASSPPEAFSGELFF. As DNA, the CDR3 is TGTGCCAGCAGTCCCCCTGAGGCCTTCTCCGGGGAGCTGTTTTTT.

CDR3 in amino acids: CASSAGGAEFPQYF. CDR3 nucleotides: TGTGCCAGCAGCGCCGGAGGGGCGGAATTTCCGCAGTACTTC. The chain couples TRBV11-2 to TRBJ2-7; TRBD2 might be the D (6 bases). V was cut by 5 bases and J by 9 bases, with 20 bases left in between. The CDR3 is 14 amino acids. Germline V lookup: CDR1 SGHAT, CDR2 FQNNGV.

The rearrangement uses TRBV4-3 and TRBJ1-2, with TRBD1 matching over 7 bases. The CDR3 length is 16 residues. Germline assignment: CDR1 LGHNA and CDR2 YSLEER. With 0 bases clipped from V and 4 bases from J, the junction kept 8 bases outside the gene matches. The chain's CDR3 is CASSQDWGQRPYGYTF. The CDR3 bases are TGCGCCAGCAGCCAAGACTGGGGACAGCGTCCCTATGGCTACACCTTC.

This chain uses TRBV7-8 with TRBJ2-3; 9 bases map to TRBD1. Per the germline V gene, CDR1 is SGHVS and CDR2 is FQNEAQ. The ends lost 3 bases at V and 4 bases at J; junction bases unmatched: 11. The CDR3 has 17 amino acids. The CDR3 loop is CASSFTDRGAVADTQYF. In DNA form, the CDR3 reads TGTGCCAGCAGCTTTACCGACAGGGGGGCAGTCGCAGATACGCAGTATTTT.

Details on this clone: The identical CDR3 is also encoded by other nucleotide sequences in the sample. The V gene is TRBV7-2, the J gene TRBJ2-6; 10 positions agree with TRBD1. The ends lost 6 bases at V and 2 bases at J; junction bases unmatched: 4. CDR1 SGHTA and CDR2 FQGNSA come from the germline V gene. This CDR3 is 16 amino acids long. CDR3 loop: CASSLGTGAGANVLTF. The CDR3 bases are TGTGCCAGCAGTCTAGGGACAGGGGCTGGGGCCAACGTCCTGACTTTC.

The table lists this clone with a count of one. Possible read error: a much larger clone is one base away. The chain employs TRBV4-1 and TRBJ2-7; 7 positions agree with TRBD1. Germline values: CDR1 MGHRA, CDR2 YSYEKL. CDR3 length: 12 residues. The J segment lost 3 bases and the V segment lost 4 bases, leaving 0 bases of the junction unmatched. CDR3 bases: TGCGCCAGCAGCCCAGGGGGCTACGAGCAGTACTTC. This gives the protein CASSPGGYEQYF.

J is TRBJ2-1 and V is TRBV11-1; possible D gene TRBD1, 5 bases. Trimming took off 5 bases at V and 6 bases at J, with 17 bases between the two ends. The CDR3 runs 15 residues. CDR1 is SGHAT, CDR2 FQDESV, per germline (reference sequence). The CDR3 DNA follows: TGTGCCAGCAGCCTCCTGCAGGGTTATAGCAATGAGCAGTTCTTC. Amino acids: CASSLLQGYSNEQFF.

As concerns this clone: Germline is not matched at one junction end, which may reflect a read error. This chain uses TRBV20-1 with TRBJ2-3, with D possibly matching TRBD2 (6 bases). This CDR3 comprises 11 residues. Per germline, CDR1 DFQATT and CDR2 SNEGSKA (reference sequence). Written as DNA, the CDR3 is TGCAGTGCGACCGGAGGGGATAAGCAGTATTTT. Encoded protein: CSATGGDKQYF.

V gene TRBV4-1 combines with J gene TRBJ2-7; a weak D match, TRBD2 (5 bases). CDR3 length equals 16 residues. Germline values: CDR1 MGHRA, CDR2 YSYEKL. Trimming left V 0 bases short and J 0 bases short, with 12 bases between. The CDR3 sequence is CASSQDNGVSSYEQYF. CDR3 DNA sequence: TGCGCCAGCAGCCAAGATAACGGGGTGAGCTCCTACGAGCAGTACTTC.

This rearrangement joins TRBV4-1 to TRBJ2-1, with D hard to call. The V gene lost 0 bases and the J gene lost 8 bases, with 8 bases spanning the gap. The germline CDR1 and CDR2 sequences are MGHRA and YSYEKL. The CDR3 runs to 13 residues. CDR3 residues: CASSQDNGDEQFF. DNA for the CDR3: TGCGCCAGCAGCCAAGATAACGGAGATGAGCAGTTCTTC.

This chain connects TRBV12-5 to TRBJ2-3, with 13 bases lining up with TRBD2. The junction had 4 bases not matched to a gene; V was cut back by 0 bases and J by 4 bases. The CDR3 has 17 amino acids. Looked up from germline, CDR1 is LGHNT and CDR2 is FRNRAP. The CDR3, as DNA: TGTGCTAGTGGTTTGGTACGGACTAGCGGGGGCCCAGATACGCAGTATTTT. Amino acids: CASGLVRTSGGPDTQYF. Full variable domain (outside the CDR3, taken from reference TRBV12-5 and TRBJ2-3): DARVTQTPRHKVTEMGQEVTMRCQPILGHNTVFWYRQTMMQGLELLAYFRNRAPLDDSGMPKDRFSAEMPDATLATLKIQPSEPRDSAVYFCASGLVRTSGGPDTQYFGPGTRLTVL.

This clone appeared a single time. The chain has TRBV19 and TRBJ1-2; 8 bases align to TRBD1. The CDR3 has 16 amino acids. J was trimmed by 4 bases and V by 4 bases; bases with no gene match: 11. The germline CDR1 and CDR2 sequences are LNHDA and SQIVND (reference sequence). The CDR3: CASSRRSPRGPYGYTF. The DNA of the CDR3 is TGTGCCAGTAGTAGACGCTCGCCCAGGGGGCCCTATGGCTACACCTTC.

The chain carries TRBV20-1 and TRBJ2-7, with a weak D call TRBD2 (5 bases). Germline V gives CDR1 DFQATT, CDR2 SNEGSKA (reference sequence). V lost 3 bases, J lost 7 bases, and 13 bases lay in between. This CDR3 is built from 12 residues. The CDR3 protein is CSASSGIDEQYF. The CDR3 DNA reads TGCAGTGCTAGTTCCGGGATTGATGAGCAGTACTTC.

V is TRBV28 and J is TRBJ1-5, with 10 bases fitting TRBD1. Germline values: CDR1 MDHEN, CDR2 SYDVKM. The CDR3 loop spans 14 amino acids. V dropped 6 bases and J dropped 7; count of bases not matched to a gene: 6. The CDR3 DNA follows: TGTGCCAGCAGACTGGGACAGGGGATCCAGCCCCAGCATTTT. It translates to CASRLGQGIQPQHF.

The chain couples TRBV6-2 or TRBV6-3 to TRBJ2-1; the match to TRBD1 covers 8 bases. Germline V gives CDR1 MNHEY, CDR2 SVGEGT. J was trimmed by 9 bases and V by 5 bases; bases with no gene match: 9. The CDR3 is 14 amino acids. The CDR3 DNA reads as TGTGCCAGCAGTGTGGACAGGGTTGCCCTTGAGCAGTTCTTC. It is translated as CASSVDRVALEQFF.

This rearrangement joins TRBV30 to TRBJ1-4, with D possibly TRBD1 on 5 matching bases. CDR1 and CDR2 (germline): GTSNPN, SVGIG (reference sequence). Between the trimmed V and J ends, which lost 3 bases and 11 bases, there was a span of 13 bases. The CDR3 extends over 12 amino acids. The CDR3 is CAWRRPEGKLFF. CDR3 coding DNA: TGTGCCTGGAGGCGCCCGGAGGGGAAACTGTTTTTT.

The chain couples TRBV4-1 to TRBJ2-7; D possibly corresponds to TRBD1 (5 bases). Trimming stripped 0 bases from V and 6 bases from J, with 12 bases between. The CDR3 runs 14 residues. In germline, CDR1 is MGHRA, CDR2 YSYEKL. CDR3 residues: CASSQDPGIREQYF. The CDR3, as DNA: TGCGCCAGCAGCCAAGATCCAGGGATCCGCGAGCAGTACTTC.

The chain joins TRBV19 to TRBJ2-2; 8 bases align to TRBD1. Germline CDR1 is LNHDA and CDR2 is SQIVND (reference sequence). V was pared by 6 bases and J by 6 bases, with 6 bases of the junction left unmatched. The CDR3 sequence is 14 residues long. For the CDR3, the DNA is TGTGCCAGTAGCATGACAGGGGTGGCCGGGGAGCTGTTTTTT. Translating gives CASSMTGVAGELFF.

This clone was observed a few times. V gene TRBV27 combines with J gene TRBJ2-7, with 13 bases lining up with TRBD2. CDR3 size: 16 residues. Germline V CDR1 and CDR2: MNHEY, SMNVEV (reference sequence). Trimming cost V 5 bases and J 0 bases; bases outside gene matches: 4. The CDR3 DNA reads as TGTGCCAGCAGTAGGACTAGCGGGGGCCTCTCCTACGAGCAGTACTTC. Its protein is CASSRTSGGLSYEQYF.

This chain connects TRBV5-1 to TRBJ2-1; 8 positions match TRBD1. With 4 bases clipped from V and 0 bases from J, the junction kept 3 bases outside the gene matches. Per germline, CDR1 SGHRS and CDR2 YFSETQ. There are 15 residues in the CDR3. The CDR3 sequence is CASSMDRASYNEQFF. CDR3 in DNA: TGCGCCAGCAGCATGGACAGGGCCTCCTACAATGAGCAGTTCTTC.

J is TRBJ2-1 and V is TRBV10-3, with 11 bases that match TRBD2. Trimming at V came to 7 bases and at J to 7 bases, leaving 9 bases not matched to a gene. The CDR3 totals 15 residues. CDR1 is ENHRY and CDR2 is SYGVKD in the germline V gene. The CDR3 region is CAITLTSGTGNEQFF. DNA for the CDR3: TGTGCCATCACCCTGACTAGCGGGACAGGGAATGAGCAGTTCTTC.

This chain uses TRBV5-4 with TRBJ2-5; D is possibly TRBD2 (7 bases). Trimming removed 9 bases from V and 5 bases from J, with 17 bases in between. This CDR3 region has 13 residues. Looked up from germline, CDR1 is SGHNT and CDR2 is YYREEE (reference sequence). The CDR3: CATTWGGGETQYF. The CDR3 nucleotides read TGTGCCACCACATGGGGGGGCGGCGAGACCCAGTACTTC.

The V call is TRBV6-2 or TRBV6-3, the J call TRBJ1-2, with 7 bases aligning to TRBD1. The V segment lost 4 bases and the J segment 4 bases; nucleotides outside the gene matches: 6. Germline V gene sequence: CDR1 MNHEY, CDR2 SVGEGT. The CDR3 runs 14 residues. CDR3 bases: TGTGCCAGCAGTTGGGGGACAGAGATCTATGGCTACACCTTC. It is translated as CASSWGTEIYGYTF.

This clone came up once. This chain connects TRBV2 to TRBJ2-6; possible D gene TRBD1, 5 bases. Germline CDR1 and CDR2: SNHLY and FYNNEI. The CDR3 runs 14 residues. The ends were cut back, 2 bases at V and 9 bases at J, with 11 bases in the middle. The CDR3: CASSEPPGFNVLTF. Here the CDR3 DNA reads TGTGCCAGCAGTGAACCCCCAGGGTTCAACGTCCTGACTTTC.

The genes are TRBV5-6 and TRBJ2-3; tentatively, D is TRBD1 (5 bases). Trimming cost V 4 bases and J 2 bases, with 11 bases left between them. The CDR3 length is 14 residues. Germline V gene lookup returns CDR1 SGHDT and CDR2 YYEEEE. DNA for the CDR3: TGTGCCAGCAGCGAGCAAGGGGTCACAGATACGCAGTATTTT. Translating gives CASSEQGVTDTQYF. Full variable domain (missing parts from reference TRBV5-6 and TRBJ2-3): DAGVTQSPTHLIKTRGQQVTLRCSPKSGHDTVSWYQQALGQGPQFIFQYYEEEERQRGNFPDRFSGHQFPNYSSELNVNALLLGDSALYLCASSEQGVTDTQYFGPGTRLTVL.

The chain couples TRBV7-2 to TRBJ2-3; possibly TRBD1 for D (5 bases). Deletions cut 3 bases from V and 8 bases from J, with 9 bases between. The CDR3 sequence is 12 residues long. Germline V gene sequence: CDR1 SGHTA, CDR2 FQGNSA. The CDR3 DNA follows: TGTGCCAGCAGCTTGGACATAGGTACGCAGTATTTT. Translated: CASSLDIGTQYF.

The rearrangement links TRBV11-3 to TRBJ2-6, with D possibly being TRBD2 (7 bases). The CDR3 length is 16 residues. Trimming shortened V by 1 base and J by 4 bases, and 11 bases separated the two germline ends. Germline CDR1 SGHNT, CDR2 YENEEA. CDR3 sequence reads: CASSLAGGAGANVLTF. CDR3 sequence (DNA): TGTGCCAGCAGCTTAGCGGGGGGCGCGGGGGCCAACGTCCTGACTTTC.

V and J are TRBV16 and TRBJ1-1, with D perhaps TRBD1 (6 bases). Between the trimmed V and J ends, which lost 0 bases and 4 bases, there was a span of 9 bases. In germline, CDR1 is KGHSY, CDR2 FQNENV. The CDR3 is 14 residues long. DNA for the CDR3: TGTGCCAGCAGCCAATCGCGGGGGCCCACTGAAGCTTTCTTT. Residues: CASSQSRGPTEAFF.

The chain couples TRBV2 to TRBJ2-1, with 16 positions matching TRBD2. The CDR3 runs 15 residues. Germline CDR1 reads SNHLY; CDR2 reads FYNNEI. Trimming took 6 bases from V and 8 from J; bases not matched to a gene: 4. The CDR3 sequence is CASSLGTSGGDEQFF. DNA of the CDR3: TGTGCCAGCAGCCTAGGGACTAGCGGGGGGGATGAGCAGTTCTTC.